Below are 12 T cell receptor beta chains sequenced from a single sample in a study of blood T cell repertoires in COVID-19. The repertoire was sequenced with immunoSEQ multiplex PCR; TCRdb's copy has only in-frame clones and lacks some. The sample includes approximately 170,000 clones, around 85% of them seen just once. Sample: peripheral blood. These receptors were collected from a woman between 45 and 60 years old with acute or convalescent COVID-19.

The CDR3: CASSYRPGTGNTIYF. The CDR3 bases are TGTGCCAGCAGTTACCGGCCAGGGACTGGAAACACCATATATTTT. The V and J genes are TRBV6-5 and TRBJ1-3; tentative D call: TRBD1 (5 bases). V lost 2 bases and J 2 bases, leaving 10 bases between the germline ends. In germline, CDR1 is MNHEY, CDR2 SVGAGI. The CDR3 consists of 15 residues.

J is TRBJ1-2 and V is TRBV6-2 or TRBV6-3, with 7 bases that match TRBD1. The length of the CDR3 is 11 residues. Germline CDR1 MNHEY, CDR2 SVGEGT. Germline trimming cut 6 bases from V and 10 bases from J; bases unmatched to any gene: 5. The CDR3 sequence: CASSDRDVYTF. The DNA for the CDR3 is TGTGCCAGCAGCGACAGGGATGTCTACACCTTC.

V gene TRBV27 combines with J gene TRBJ1-2; 8 bases line up with TRBD1. Per germline, CDR1 MNHEY and CDR2 SMNVEV (reference sequence). V trimming: 6 bases; J trimming: 5 bases; junction bases outside the gene matches: 14. The CDR3 loop spans 16 amino acids. CDR3 DNA sequence: TGTGCCAGCAGCTCAAACTTTAGGCACAGGGGGTATGGCTACACCTTC. This gives the protein CASSSNFRHRGYGYTF.

The J gene is TRBJ2-7, the V gene TRBV25-1; 7 bases agree with TRBD1. Germline trimming cut 7 bases from V and 2 bases from J; bases unmatched to any gene: 17. The germline gives CDR1 MGHDK, CDR2 SYGVNS. CDR3 length: 17 residues. This chain's CDR3 is CASTPQMTGTEAYEQYF. CDR3 nucleotides: TGTGCCAGCACCCCTCAGATGACCGGGACAGAAGCCTACGAGCAGTACTTC.

The chain recombines TRBV2 with TRBJ2-5, with a possible D match to TRBD2 (6 bases). The CDR3 contains 14 residues. Germline V lookup: CDR1 SNHLY, CDR2 FYNNEI. V shed 6 bases and J shed 5 bases, with 16 bases lying between them. DNA of the CDR3: TGTGCCAGCAGGTCGACCTCACGGGGGGAGACCCAGTACTTC. It specifies CASRSTSRGETQYF.

This chain links TRBV5-6 with TRBJ2-7; 8 positions agree with TRBD1. Germline V CDR1 and CDR2: SGHDT, YYEEEE. The CDR3 runs 15 residues. The junction had 9 bases not matched to a gene; V was cut back by 4 bases and J by 3 bases. The CDR3 here is CASSPWQGANYEQYF. CDR3 nucleotide sequence: TGTGCCAGCAGCCCTTGGCAGGGGGCTAACTACGAGCAGTACTTC.

V gene TRBV6-5 combines with J gene TRBJ2-1; 8 nucleotides line up with TRBD1. Per germline, CDR1 MNHEY and CDR2 SVGAGI. With V trimmed by 1 base and J by 8 bases, 10 bases remained unmatched. CDR3 length: 16 amino acids. CDR3 coding DNA: TGTGCCAGCAGTTACTTCCCGCCAAAGACAGGGGATGAGCAGTTCTTC. Encoded protein: CASSYFPPKTGDEQFF.

The chain has TRBV28 and TRBJ1-4; 8 positions match TRBD1. Unmatched junction bases numbered 10, after V lost 2 bases and J lost 8 bases. This CDR3 has 16 amino acids. CDR1 and CDR2 from the germline V gene are MDHEN and SYDVKM. Here the CDR3 reads CASSLPRGQGREKLFF. Written as DNA, the CDR3 is TGTGCCAGCAGTTTACCCAGGGGGCAAGGGCGCGAAAAACTGTTTTTT.

The chain couples TRBV19 to TRBJ1-2; a weak D match, TRBD1 (6 bases). This CDR3 spans 15 amino acids. Trimming shortened V by 7 bases and J by 0 bases, and 15 bases separated the two germline ends. Germline V gives CDR1 LNHDA, CDR2 SQIVND (reference sequence). The CDR3 here is CASKGTGRANYGYTF. CDR3 DNA: TGTGCCAGTAAGGGTACAGGGAGGGCTAACTATGGCTACACCTTC.

The chain recombines TRBV9 with TRBJ1-1; 10 bases match TRBD1. V lost 4 bases to trimming and J lost 5 bases; unmatched junction nucleotides: 5. The CDR3 has 14 residues. Germline lookup yields CDR1 SGDLS and CDR2 YYNGEE. Written as DNA, the CDR3 is TGTGCCAGCAGCCCGACAGGGGGCTATACTGAAGCTTTCTTT. It codes for CASSPTGGYTEAFF.

The rearrangement joins TRBV27 to TRBJ1-4; the D gene is possibly TRBD1 (6 bases). Trimming cost V 4 bases and J 6 bases, with 9 bases left between them. CDR3 length: 13 residues. The germline gives CDR1 MNHEY, CDR2 SMNVEV (reference sequence). Here the CDR3 reads CASSYRDDEKLFF. The CDR3 DNA reads as TGTGCCAGCAGTTACAGGGATGATGAAAAACTGTTTTTT. The variable domain in full, with the rest retrieved from reference TRBV27 and TRBJ1-4, is EAQVTQNPRYLITVTGKKLTVTCSQNMNHEYMSWYRQDPGLGLRQIYYSMNVEVTDKGDVPEGYKVSRKEKRNFPLILESPSPNQTSLYFCASSYRDDEKLFFGSGTQLSVL.

J is TRBJ2-3 and V is TRBV5-4, with TRBD2 matching over 12 bases. The CDR3 is 16 amino acids. J was trimmed by 5 bases and V by 6 bases; bases with no gene match: 10. Germline V lookup: CDR1 SGHNT, CDR2 YYREEE (reference sequence). The CDR3 region is CASTQRLAGDRDTQYF. CDR3 DNA sequence: TGTGCCAGCACCCAACGACTAGCGGGAGATAGAGATACGCAGTATTTT.